These 22 T cell receptor beta chains came from one sample sequenced in a study of T cells in Graves' hyperthyroidism and ophthalmopathy. It was RNA transcripts that yielded the amplified TCR beta CDR3 regions. The HTBI primer set drove a first-round RT-PCR of the TCR CDR3. TCRdb independently ran MiXCR on the multiplex PCR reads; one entry per CDR3 protein. The table lists about 250,000 distinct CDR3 sequences, approximately 20% of them singletons. Sequences were obtained from blood. Every receptor here comes from a man aged 25 to 40 with Graves' ophthalmopathy.

In this sample, this clonotype turned up many times. The chain employs TRBV12-3 or TRBV12-4 and TRBJ1-5; D ambiguous. Trimming shortened V by 2 bases and J by 7 bases, and 9 bases separated the two germline ends. The CDR3 spans 13 residues. CDR3 bases: TGTGCCAGCAGTTTAAATGGGAGGCAGCCCCAGCATTTT. Translating it yields CASSLNGRQPQHF.

Only a few counts were recorded for this clonotype. This chain connects TRBV30 to TRBJ1-1; D unclear. This CDR3 is 13 amino acids long. V lost 0 bases to trimming and J lost 0 bases, with 5 bases between them. The germline V gene has CDR1 GTSNPN and CDR2 SVGIG (reference sequence). CDR3 in DNA: TGTGCCTGGAGTGTTGAGGTGAACACTGAAGCTTTCTTT. Residues: CAWSVEVNTEAFF.

This clonotype was seen at least ten times. This chain uses TRBV2 with TRBJ1-5; TRBD1 agrees at 8 bases. CDR1 and CDR2 (germline): SNHLY, FYNNEI. The CDR3 totals 14 residues. With 4 bases clipped from V and 6 bases from J, the junction kept 5 bases outside the gene matches. As DNA, the CDR3 is TGTGCCAGCAGTGGGCAGGGGGCGAGTCAGCCCCAGCATTTT. Encoded protein: CASSGQGASQPQHF.

The V and J genes are TRBV28 and TRBJ2-7, with 8 bases lining up with TRBD1. Unmatched junction bases numbered 4, after V lost 1 base and J lost 2 bases. CDR1 MDHEN and CDR2 SYDVKM come from the germline V gene. This CDR3 region has 15 residues. Here the CDR3 DNA reads TGTGCCAGCAGTTTATTTGGACAGGGCCCCTACGAGCAGTACTTC. This codes for CASSLFGQGPYEQYF.

The chain employs TRBV11-2 and TRBJ1-1; 7 positions match TRBD1. This CDR3 has 16 amino acids. Germline CDR1 is SGHAT and CDR2 is FQNNGV. V shed 2 bases, J shed 3 bases, and the junction held 9 bases outside the gene matches. The CDR3 sequence: CASSLRQGTGDTEAFF. CDR3 bases: TGTGCCAGCAGCTTACGACAGGGTACGGGGGACACTGAAGCTTTCTTT.

CDR3 loop: CASSLPGTGYYEQYF. DNA for the CDR3: TGTGCCAGTAGTCTTCCCGGGACAGGGTACTACGAGCAGTACTTC. This rearrangement joins TRBV19 to TRBJ2-7; 9 bases align to TRBD1. With 5 bases clipped from V and 3 bases from J, the junction kept 8 bases outside the gene matches. CDR1 LNHDA and CDR2 SQIVND come from the germline V gene (reference sequence). There are 15 residues in the CDR3. Filled out from reference TRBV19 and TRBJ2-7, the complete variable domain reads DGGITQSPKYLFRKEGQNVTLSCEQNLNHDAMYWYRQDPGQGLRLIYYSQIVNDFQKGDIAEGYSVSREKKESFPLTVTSAQKNPTAFYLCASSLPGTGYYEQYFGPGTRLTVT.

This clonotype was counted at least ten times. The chain links TRBV28 to TRBJ2-5; maybe TRBD2 (6 bases). The germline V gene encodes CDR1 MDHEN and CDR2 SYDVKM. Trimming removed 5 bases from V and 7 bases from J, with 20 bases in between. The CDR3 runs 15 residues. CDR3 sequence: CASSRLGTAGWTQYF. CDR3 nucleotides: TGTGCCAGCAGTCGCCTCGGGACTGCGGGATGGACCCAGTACTTC.

This rearrangement joins TRBV28 to TRBJ1-3; D call uncertain. CDR1 and CDR2 (germline): MDHEN, SYDVKM. Trimming pared 3 bases from V and 0 bases from J, leaving 9 bases between. This CDR3 spans 15 amino acids. CDR3 nucleotide sequence: TGTGCCAGCAGTTTTAACGGCCGCTCTGGAAACACCATATATTTT. Translation gives CASSFNGRSGNTIYF.

This clonotype was found a few times. This chain links TRBV24-1 with TRBJ2-7, with TRBD2 matching 7 bases. Germline CDR1 reads KGHDR; CDR2 reads SFDVKD. V lost 0 bases to trimming and J lost 4 bases; unmatched junction nucleotides: 11. The CDR3 runs 17 residues. CDR3 DNA sequence: TGTGCCACCAGTGATTTGCCGAGTCGGGAGGTATCGTACGAGCAGTACTTC. Its protein is CATSDLPSREVSYEQYF.

CDR3 loop: CSARAIRRDVDEKLFF. The CDR3 nucleotides read TGCAGTGCTAGGGCCATCCGACGGGACGTAGATGAAAAACTGTTTTTT. V is TRBV20-1 and J is TRBJ1-4; weak D call: TRBD1 (5 bases). The CDR3 is 16 residues long. Trimming removed 3 bases from V and 6 bases from J, with 20 bases in between. The V gene's germline CDR1 is DFQATT and CDR2 SNEGSKA (reference sequence).

The chain employs TRBV30 and TRBJ2-1; TRBD2 agrees at 14 bases. The V gene end was trimmed by 5 bases and the J gene end by 3 bases; junction bases not matched to a gene: 6. Per the germline V gene, CDR1 is GTSNPN and CDR2 is SVGIG (reference sequence). The CDR3 spans 16 residues. For the CDR3, the DNA is TGTGCCTGGGCCTCGGGACTAGCGGGAGTCTACAATGAGCAGTTCTTC. Encoded protein: CAWASGLAGVYNEQFF.

Only a few counts were recorded for this clonotype. The chain joins TRBV18 to TRBJ1-2; D might be TRBD1 (6 bases). This CDR3 is 12 amino acids long. Trimming removed 0 bases at V and 7 bases at J, with 6 bases between. Per germline, CDR1 KGHSH and CDR2 LQKENI. CDR3 coding DNA: TGTGCCAGCTCACCACCAGGGGGTGGCTACACCTTC. Translation gives CASSPPGGGYTF.

Only one count was recorded for this clonotype. V and J are TRBV3-1 and TRBJ2-7, with TRBD1 identical over 7 bases. The CDR3 covers 16 residues. V dropped 4 bases and J dropped 3; count of bases not matched to a gene: 12. The germline gives CDR1 LGHDT, CDR2 YNNKEL (reference sequence). The CDR3 reads CASSLTGVDMGYEQYF. In DNA form, the CDR3 reads TGTGCCAGCAGCCTTACAGGGGTTGATATGGGCTACGAGCAGTACTTC.

This clonotype was detected a few times. The chain couples TRBV10-1 to TRBJ2-5; TRBD2 matches at 7 bases. From germline, CDR1 is WNHNN and CDR2 SYGVQD (reference sequence). The junction had 4 bases not matched to a gene; V was cut back by 2 bases and J by 1 base. The CDR3 is made up of 15 amino acids. As DNA, the CDR3 is TGCGCCAGCAGTGAGACGGGAGGACCCCAAGAGACCCAGTACTTC. As protein: CASSETGGPQETQYF.

As concerns this clonotype: This may arise from a read error, as a much more abundant clone is one base away. J is TRBJ2-1 and V is TRBV11-2; D is unclear. CDR1 is SGHAT and CDR2 is FQNNGV in the germline V gene. The CDR3 runs 13 residues. In DNA form, the CDR3 reads TGTACCAGCAGCGATTCACGTTACAATGAGCAGTTCTTC. As protein: CTSSDSRYNEQFF.

This clonotype was detected a few times. The junction departs from germline at one end; a sequencing error may be responsible. The chain employs TRBV6-1 and TRBJ2-6; maybe TRBD1 (6 bases). Germline V lookup: CDR1 MNHNS, CDR2 SASEGT. This CDR3 comprises 15 residues. For the CDR3, the DNA is TGTGCCAGCTGGGCCAGGGGCACTGGAGCCAACGTCCTGACTTTC. This translates into CASWARGTGANVLTF.

This clonotype was observed a handful of times. The gene calls are TRBV15 and TRBJ1-4; no clear D. The germline gives CDR1 LNHNV, CDR2 YYDKDF (reference sequence). The CDR3 is made up of 15 amino acids. Trimming stripped 5 bases from V and 8 bases from J, with 18 bases between. The CDR3 loop reads CATSARRHSREKLFF. DNA for the CDR3: TGTGCCACCAGCGCAAGGAGGCACTCAAGGGAAAAACTGTTTTTT.

This clonotype was seen a few times. V usage is TRBV15 and J usage is TRBJ1-3; the D is unclear. Germline CDR1 LNHNV, CDR2 YYDKDF (reference sequence). The length of the CDR3 is 16 residues. Deletions cut 0 bases from V and 2 bases from J, with 11 bases between. The CDR3 bases are TGTGCCACCAGCAGAGATGGTCGCGGCGCTGGAAACACCATATATTTT. It yields the protein CATSRDGRGAGNTIYF.

This clonotype was seen only once. This may be a read error: a much more frequent sequence differs by one nucleotide. V is TRBV5-1 and J is TRBJ2-3; tentatively, D is TRBD1 (6 bases). The CDR3 totals 15 residues. Looked up from germline, CDR1 is SGHRS and CDR2 is YFSETQ. CDR3 nucleotide sequence: TGCGCCAGCAGCACCCAGGGGCCCCCCACAGATGCGCAGTATTTT. Translating it yields CASSTQGPPTDAQYF. Complete variable domain (other parts from reference TRBV5-1 and TRBJ2-3): KAGVTQTPRYLIKTRGQQVTLSCSPISGHRSVSWYQQTPGQGLQFLFEYFSETQRNKGNFPGRFSGRQFSNSRSEMNVSTLELGDSALYLCASSTQGPPTDAQYFGPGTRLTVL.

The table lists this clonotype with many counts. The chain joins TRBV16 to TRBJ2-1; no definite D call. The V and J ends lost 2 bases and 10 bases respectively, with 6 bases between them. CDR3 size: 11 residues. CDR1 is KGHSY and CDR2 is FQNENV in the germline V gene. Here the CDR3 DNA reads TGTGCCAGCAGCCAAATAGGGGAGCAGTTCTTC. Protein: CASSQIGEQFF.

This clonotype was found many times. The chain links TRBV9 to TRBJ2-7, with 9 nucleotides matching TRBD1. This CDR3 has 15 amino acids. Germline CDR1 reads SGDLS; CDR2 reads YYNGEE. V gave up 3 bases and J gave up 6 bases; unmatched junction bases: 10. DNA of the CDR3: TGTGCCAGCAGCGCTCCCGGGACAGGGCCGACCGAGCAGTACTTC. Its protein is CASSAPGTGPTEQYF.

V usage is TRBV27 and J usage is TRBJ2-7; D not certain. Germline values: CDR1 MNHEY, CDR2 SMNVEV (reference sequence). V dropped 1 base and J dropped 2 bases, with 6 bases sitting between them. The CDR3 sequence is 13 residues long. CDR3 region: CASSLFGPYEQYF. The CDR3 bases are TGTGCCAGCAGTTTATTTGGCCCCTACGAGCAGTACTTC.